The table lists the clone carrying this T cell receptor beta chain with a few counts. Its antigen remains unidentified. This record comes from a study of metastatic and nonmetastatic thyroid tumors. Study background: The authors compared repertoires across blood and tumor or nodule tissue from malignant and benign thyroid patients.

V lost 5 bases, J lost 3 bases, and 14 bases lay in between. Per germline, CDR1 MDHEN and CDR2 SYDVKM. The CDR3 consists of 14 residues. Findings and limits, study-wide: Relative to benign nodules, malignant thyroid tumors were reportedly characterized by significantly elevated TCR beta diversity in blood and tumor.

Patients were all untreated before their thyroid surgery. Authors' analysis steps: Across clinicopathological groups, CDR3 differences served as the basis for building a distant-metastasis classifier for papillary thyroid cancer. MiXCR was used by TCRdb to re-call the PCR reads. TCRdb, rather than the study authors, made the V and J calls. The data contain 23,000 or so clones, 25% to 30% of them singletons. The rearrangement uses TRBV28 and TRBJ2-7; no firm D call. Sample: blood. The TCR originated in a female donor with papillary thyroid cancer or a benign thyroid nodule (not recorded which). Some clones in this sample may be carry-over from other donors' samples. The CDR3, as DNA: TGTGCCAGCAGTGCCTCAGGATGGGGCTACGAGCAGTACTTC. It specifies CASSASGWGYEQYF.